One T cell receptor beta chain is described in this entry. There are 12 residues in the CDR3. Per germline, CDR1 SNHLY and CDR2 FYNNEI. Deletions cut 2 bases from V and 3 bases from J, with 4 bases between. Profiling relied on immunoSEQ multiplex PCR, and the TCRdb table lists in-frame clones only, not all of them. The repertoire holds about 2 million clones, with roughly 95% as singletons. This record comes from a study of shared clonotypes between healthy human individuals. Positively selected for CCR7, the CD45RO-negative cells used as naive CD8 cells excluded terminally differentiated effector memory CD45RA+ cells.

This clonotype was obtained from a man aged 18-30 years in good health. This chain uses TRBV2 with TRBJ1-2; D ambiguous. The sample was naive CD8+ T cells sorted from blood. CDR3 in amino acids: CASSESDYGYTF. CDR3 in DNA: TGTGCCAGCAGTGAATCGGACTATGGCTACACCTTC.